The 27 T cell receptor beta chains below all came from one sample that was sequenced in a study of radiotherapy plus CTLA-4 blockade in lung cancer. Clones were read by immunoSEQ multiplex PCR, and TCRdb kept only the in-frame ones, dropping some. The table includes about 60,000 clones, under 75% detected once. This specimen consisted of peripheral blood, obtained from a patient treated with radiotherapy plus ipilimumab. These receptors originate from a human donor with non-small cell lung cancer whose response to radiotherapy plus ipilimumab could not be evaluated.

The CDR3 DNA reads TGTGCCATCAGTGACCCTGGACAGGCGAACACTGAAGCTTTCTTT. As protein: CAISDPGQANTEAFF. The chain recombines TRBV10-3 with TRBJ1-1; 7 bases fit TRBD1. CDR1 and CDR2 (germline): ENHRY, SYGVKD. The CDR3 is made up of 15 amino acids. V lost 3 bases and J lost 1; bases outside the gene matches: 5.

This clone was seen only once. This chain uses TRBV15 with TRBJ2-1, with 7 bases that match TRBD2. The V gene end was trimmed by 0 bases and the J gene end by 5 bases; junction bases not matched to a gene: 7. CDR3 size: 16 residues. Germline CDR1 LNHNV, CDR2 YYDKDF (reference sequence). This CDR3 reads CATSRDKGTNHNEQFF. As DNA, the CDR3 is TGTGCCACCAGCAGAGATAAGGGGACTAACCACAATGAGCAGTTCTTC.

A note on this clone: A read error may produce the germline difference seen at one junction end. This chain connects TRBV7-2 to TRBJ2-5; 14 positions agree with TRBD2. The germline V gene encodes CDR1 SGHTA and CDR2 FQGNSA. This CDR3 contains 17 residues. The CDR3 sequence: CVSSFTGTSGGWETQYF. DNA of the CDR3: TGTGTCAGCAGCTTTACCGGGACTAGCGGGGGTTGGGAGACCCAGTACTTC.

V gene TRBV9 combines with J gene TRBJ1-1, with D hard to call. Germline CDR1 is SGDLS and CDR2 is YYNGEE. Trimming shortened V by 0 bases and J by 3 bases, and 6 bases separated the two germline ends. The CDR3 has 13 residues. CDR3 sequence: CASSVGTYTEAFF. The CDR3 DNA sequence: TGTGCCAGCAGCGTAGGTACTTACACTGAAGCTTTCTTT.

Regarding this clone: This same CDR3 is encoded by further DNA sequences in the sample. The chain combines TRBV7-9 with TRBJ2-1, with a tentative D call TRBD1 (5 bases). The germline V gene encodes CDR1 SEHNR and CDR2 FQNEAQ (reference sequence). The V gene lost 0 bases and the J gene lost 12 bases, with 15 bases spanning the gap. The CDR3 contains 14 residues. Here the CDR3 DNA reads TGTGCCAGCAGCTTAGCGGGGCTCAAGGGCGGGCAGTTCTTC. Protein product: CASSLAGLKGGQFF.

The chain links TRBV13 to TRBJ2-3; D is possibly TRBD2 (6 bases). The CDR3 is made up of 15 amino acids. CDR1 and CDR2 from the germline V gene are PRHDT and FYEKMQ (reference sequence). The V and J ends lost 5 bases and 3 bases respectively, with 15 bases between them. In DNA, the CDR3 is TGTGCCAGCAGCGACCGGGAGTGGGGGACAGATACGCAGTATTTT. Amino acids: CASSDREWGTDTQYF.

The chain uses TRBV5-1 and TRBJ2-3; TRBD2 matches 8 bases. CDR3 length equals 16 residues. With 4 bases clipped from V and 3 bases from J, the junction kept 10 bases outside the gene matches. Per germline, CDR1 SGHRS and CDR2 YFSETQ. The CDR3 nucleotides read TGCGCCAGCAGCCCTCTCGGGCGGGGGGTAACAGATACGCAGTATTTT. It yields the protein CASSPLGRGVTDTQYF.

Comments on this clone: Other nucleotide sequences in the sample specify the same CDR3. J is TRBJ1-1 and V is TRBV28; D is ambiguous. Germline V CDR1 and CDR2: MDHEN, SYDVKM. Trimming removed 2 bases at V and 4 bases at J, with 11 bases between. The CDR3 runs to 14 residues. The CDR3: CASSLALQFTEAFF. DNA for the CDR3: TGTGCCAGCAGTTTAGCCTTACAGTTCACTGAAGCTTTCTTT. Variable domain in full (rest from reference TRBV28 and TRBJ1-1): DVKVTQSSRYLVKRTGEKVFLECVQDMDHENMFWYRQDPGLGLRLIYFSYDVKMKEKGDIPEGYSVSREKKERFSLILESASTNQTSMYLCASSLALQFTEAFFGQGTRLTVV.

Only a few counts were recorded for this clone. CDR3 nucleotide sequence: TGTGCCAGCAGTAGGGGACAGGATAGCGATACGCAGTATTTT. Its translation is CASSRGQDSDTQYF. This sequence joins TRBV6-6 and TRBJ2-3; 8 bases are a match to TRBD1. With 5 bases clipped from V and 6 bases from J, the junction kept 7 bases outside the gene matches. The CDR3 is 14 residues long. CDR1 MNHNY and CDR2 SVGAGI come from the germline V gene (reference sequence).

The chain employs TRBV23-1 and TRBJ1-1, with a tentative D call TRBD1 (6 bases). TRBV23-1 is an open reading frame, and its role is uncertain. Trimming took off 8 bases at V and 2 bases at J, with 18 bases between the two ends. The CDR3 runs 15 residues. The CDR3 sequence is CASHPVGQINTEAFF. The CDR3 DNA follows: TGCGCCAGCCACCCTGTAGGACAGATTAACACTGAAGCTTTCTTT.

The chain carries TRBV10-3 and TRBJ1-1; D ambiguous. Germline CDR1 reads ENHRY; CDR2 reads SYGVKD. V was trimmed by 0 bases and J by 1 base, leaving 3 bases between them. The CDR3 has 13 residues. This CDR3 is CAISESGNTEAFF. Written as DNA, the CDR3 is TGTGCCATCAGTGAGTCCGGGAACACTGAAGCTTTCTTT.

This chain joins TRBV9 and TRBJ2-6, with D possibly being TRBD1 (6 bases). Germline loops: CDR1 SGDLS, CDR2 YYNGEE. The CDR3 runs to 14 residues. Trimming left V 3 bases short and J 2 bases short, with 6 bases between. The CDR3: CASSGTAGANVLTF. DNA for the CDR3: TGTGCCAGCAGCGGGACAGCTGGGGCCAACGTCCTGACTTTC.

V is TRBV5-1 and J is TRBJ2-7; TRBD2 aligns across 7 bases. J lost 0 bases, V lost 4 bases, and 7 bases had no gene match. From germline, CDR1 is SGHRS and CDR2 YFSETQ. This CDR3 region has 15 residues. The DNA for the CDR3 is TGCGCCAGCAGCCTTAGCGGGCTTAGCTCCTACGAGCAGTACTTC. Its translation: CASSLSGLSSYEQYF. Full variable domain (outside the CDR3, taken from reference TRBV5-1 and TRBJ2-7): KAGVTQTPRYLIKTRGQQVTLSCSPISGHRSVSWYQQTPGQGLQFLFEYFSETQRNKGNFPGRFSGRQFSNSRSEMNVSTLELGDSALYLCASSLSGLSSYEQYFGPGTRLTVT.

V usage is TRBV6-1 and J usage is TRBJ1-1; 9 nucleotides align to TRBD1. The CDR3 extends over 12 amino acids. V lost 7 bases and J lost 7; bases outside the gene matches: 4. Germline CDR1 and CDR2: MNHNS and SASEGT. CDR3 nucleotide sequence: TGTGCCAGCAAGGACAGGGGAGATGAAGCTTTCTTT. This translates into CASKDRGDEAFF.

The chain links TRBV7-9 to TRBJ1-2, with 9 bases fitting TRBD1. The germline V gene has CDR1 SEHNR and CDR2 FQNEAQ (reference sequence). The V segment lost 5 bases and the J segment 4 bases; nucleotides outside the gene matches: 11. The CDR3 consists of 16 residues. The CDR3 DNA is TGTGCCAGCAGCCTATGGACAGGGGCCGTTGTCTATGGCTACACCTTC. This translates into CASSLWTGAVVYGYTF.

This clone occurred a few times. The CDR3 DNA is TGTGCCAGCAGGCCCGGGACAGGGAAAAACATTCAGTACTTC. Translation: CASRPGTGKNIQYF. The chain links TRBV28 to TRBJ2-4; 9 bases agree with TRBD1. This CDR3 has 14 amino acids. The germline V gene has CDR1 MDHEN and CDR2 SYDVKM. V trimming: 6 bases; J trimming: 4 bases; junction bases outside the gene matches: 4.

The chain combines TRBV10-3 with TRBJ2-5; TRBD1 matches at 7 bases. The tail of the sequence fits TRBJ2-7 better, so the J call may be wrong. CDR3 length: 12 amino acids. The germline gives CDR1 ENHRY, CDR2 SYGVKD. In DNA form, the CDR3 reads TGTGCCATCAGACTACAGGGGAACGAGCAGTACTTC. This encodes CAIRLQGNEQYF.

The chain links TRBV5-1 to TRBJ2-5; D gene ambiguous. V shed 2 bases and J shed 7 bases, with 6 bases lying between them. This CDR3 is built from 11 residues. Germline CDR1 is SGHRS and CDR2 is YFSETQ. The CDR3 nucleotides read TGCGCCAGCAGCTTTCGGGTGACCCAGTACTTC. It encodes CASSFRVTQYF.

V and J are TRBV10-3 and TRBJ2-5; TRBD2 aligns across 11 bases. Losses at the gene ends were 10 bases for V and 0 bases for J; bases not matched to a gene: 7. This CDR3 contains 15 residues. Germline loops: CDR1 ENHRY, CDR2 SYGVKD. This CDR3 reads CATRLAGNYQETQYF. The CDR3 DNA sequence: TGTGCCACACGACTAGCGGGGAATTACCAAGAGACCCAGTACTTC.

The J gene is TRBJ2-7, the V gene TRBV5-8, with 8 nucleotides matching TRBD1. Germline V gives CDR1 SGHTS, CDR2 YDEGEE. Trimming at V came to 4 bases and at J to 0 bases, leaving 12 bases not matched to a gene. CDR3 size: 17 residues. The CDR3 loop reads CASSDRTGLPSSYEQYF. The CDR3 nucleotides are TGTGCCAGCAGCGACAGGACAGGGCTCCCCAGCTCCTACGAGCAGTACTTC.

CDR3 nucleotides: TGTGCCAGCAGCTTGATGGGCAGACGGAACACTGAAGCTTTCTTT. This encodes CASSLMGRRNTEAFF. V usage is TRBV5-8 and J usage is TRBJ1-1; D is ambiguous. Germline V gives CDR1 SGHTS, CDR2 YDEGEE. V was pared by 1 base and J by 1 base, with 11 bases between. CDR3 length: 15 residues.

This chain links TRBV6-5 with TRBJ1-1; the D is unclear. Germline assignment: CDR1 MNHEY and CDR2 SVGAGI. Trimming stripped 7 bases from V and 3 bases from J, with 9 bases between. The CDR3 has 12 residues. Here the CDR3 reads CASKGGDTEAFF. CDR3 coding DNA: TGTGCCAGCAAGGGCGGGGACACTGAAGCTTTCTTT.

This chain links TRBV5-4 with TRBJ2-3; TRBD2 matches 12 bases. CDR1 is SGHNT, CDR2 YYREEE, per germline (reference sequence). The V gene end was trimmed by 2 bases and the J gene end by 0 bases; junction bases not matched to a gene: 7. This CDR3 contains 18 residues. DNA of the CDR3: TGTGCCAGCAGCTTCCCGTCGACTAGCGGGAGAAGCACAGATACGCAGTATTTT. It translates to CASSFPSTSGRSTDTQYF.

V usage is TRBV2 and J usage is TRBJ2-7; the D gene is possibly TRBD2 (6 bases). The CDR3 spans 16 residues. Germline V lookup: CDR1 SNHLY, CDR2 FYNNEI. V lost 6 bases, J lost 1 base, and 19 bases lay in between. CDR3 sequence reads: CASREGQFGVSYEQYF. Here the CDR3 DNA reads TGTGCCAGCAGGGAGGGGCAGTTCGGAGTTTCCTACGAGCAGTACTTC.

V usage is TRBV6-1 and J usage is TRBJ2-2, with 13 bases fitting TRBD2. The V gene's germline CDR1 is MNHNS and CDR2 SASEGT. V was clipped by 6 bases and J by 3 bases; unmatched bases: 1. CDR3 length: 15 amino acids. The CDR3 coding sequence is TGTGCCAGCAGAGGACTAGCGGGAGACACCGGGGAGCTGTTTTTT. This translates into CASRGLAGDTGELFF.

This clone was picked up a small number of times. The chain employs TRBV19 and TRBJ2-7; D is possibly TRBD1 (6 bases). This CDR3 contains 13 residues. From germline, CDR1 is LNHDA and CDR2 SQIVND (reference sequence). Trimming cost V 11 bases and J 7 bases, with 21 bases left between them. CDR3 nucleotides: TGTGCCTCTAAGCCGACAGTGAGGGGGGAGCAGTACTTC. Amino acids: CASKPTVRGEQYF.

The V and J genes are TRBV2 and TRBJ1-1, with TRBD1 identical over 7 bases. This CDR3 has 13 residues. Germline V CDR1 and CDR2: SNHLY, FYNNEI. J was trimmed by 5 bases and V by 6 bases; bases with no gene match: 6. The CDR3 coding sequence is TGTGCCAGCAGACCCCCGACAGGGACTGAAGCTTTCTTT. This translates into CASRPPTGTEAFF.